A single sample gave rise to the 3 T cell receptor beta chains below, sequenced in a study of shared clonotypes between healthy human individuals. Method: immunoSEQ multiplex PCR; TCRdb's copy keeps in-frame clones and lacks some. The sample has over 700,000 clones, around 70% seen once; the top ten hold around 1.7%. Source material: memory CD4+ T cells sorted from blood. Subset here: CD45RA-negative fraction. All receptors come from a woman younger than 45 in good health.

This chain links TRBV19 with TRBJ2-3, with 7 nucleotides matching TRBD2. The V segment lost 10 bases and the J segment 2 bases; nucleotides outside the gene matches: 12. The CDR3 consists of 15 residues. From germline, CDR1 is LNHDA and CDR2 SQIVND (reference sequence). CDR3 amino acids: CATSWTSDSTDTQYF. Here the CDR3 DNA reads TGTGCCACTAGCTGGACTAGTGATTCCACAGATACGCAGTATTTT.

This clone was recorded at least ten times. The chain is built from TRBV11-2 and TRBJ2-1; 7 bases match TRBD1. J lost 5 bases, V lost 5 bases, and 6 bases had no gene match. Germline assignment: CDR1 SGHAT and CDR2 FQNNGV. This CDR3 region has 14 residues. The CDR3 protein is CASSDNRGDNEQFF. The CDR3 DNA sequence: TGTGCCAGCAGCGACAACAGGGGCGACAATGAGCAGTTCTTC.

This clone turned up a few times. CDR3 residues: CSVEELASGGYTF. The CDR3 coding sequence is TGCAGCGTTGAAGAATTGGCATCGGGGGGCTACACCTTC. The chain recombines TRBV29-1 with TRBJ1-2; D call uncertain. Germline CDR1 reads SQVTM; CDR2 reads ANQGSEA. Between the trimmed V and J ends, which lost 0 bases and 8 bases, there was a span of 13 bases. This CDR3 region has 13 residues. Full variable domain (outside the CDR3, taken from reference TRBV29-1 and TRBJ1-2): SAVISQKPSRDICQRGTSLTIQCQVDSQVTMMFWYRQQPGQSLTLIATANQGSEATYESGFVIDKFPISRPNLTFSTLTVSNMSPEDSSIYLCSVEELASGGYTFGSGTRLTVV.